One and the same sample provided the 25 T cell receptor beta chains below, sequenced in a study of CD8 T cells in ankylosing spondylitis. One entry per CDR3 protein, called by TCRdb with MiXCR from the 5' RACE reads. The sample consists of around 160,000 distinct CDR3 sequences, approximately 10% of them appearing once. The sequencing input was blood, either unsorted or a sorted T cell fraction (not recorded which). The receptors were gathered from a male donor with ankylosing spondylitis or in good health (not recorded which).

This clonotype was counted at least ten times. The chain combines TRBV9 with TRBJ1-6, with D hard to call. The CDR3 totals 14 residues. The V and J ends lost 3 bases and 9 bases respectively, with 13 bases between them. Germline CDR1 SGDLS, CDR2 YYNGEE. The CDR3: CASSERKFGSPLHF. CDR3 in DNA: TGTGCCAGCAGCGAACGGAAATTCGGTTCACCCCTCCACTTT.

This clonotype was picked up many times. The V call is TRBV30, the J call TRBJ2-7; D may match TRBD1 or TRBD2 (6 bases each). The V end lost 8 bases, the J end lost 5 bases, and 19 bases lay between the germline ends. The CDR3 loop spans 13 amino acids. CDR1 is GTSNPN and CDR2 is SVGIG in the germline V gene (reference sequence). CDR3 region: CAGRGYGEDEQYF. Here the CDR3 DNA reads TGTGCCGGCAGGGGTTACGGGGAGGACGAGCAGTACTTC.

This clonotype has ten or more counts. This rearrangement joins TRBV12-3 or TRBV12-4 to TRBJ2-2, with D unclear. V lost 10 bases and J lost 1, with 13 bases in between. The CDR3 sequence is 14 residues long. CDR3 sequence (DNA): TGTGCCACCTCACAAACCCAGAACACCGGGGAGCTGTTTTTT. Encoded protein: CATSQTQNTGELFF.

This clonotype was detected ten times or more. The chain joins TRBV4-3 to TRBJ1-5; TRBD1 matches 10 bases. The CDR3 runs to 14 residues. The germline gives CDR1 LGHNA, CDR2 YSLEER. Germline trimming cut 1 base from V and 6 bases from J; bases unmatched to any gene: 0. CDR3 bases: TGCGCCAGCAGCCAAGGGACAGGGGGTCAGCCCCAGCATTTT. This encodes CASSQGTGGQPQHF.

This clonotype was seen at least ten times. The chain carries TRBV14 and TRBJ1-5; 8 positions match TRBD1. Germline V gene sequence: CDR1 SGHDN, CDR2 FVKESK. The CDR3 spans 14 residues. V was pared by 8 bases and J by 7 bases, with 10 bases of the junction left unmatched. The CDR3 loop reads CASLQDRVGQPQHF. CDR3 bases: TGTGCCAGCTTGCAGGACAGGGTGGGCCAGCCCCAGCATTTT.

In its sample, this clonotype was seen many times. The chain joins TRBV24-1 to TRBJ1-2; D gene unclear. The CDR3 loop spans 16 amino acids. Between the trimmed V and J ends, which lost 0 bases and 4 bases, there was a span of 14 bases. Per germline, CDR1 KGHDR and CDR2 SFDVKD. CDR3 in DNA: TGTGCCACCAGTGATTTGTTAGGGTTGGCAGGCTATGGCTACACCTTC. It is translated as CATSDLLGLAGYGYTF.

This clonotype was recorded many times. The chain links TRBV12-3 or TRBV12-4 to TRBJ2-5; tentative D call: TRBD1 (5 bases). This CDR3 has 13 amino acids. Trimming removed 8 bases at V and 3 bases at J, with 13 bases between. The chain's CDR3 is CASALWGKETQYF. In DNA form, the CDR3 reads TGTGCCAGCGCATTGTGGGGCAAAGAGACCCAGTACTTC.

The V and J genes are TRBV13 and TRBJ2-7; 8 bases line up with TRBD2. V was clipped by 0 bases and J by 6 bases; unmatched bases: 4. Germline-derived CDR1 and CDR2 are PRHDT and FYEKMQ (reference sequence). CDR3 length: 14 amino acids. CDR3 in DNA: TGTGCCAGCAGCTTAGGAAAAGCGGGGGTCGAGCAGTACTTC. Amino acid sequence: CASSLGKAGVEQYF.

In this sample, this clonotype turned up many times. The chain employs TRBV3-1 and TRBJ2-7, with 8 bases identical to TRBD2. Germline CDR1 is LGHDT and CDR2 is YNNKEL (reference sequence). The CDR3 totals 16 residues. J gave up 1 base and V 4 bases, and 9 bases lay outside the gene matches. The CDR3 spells CASSPLPGTSSYEQYF. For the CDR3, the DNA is TGTGCCAGCAGCCCCCTGCCCGGGACTAGTTCCTACGAGCAGTACTTC.

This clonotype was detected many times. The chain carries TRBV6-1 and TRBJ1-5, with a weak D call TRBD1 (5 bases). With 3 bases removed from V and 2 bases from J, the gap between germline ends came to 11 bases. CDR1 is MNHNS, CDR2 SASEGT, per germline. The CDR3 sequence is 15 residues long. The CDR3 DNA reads TGTGCCAGCAGTGAGGTTGGGGGACGCAATCAGCCCCAGCATTTT. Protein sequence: CASSEVGGRNQPQHF.

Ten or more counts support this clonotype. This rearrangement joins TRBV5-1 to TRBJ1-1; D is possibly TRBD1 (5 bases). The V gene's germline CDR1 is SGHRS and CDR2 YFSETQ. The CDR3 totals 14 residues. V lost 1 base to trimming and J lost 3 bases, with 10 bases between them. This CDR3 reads CASSLRQIDTEAFF. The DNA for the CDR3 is TGCGCCAGCAGCTTGCGACAGATTGACACTGAAGCTTTCTTT.

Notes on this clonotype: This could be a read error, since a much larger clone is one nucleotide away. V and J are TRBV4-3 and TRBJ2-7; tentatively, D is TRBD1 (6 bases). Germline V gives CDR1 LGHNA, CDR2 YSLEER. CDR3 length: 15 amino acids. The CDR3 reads CASSQNLGHSSEQYF. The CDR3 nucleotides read TGCGCCAGCAGCCAAAATCTGGGACACTCCTCCGAGCAGTACTTC.

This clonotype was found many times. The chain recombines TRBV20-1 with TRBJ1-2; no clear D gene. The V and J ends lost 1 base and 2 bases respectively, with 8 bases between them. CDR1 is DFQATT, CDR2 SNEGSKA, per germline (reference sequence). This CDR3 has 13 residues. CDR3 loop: CSARVSSNYGYTF. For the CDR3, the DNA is TGCAGTGCTAGAGTCTCCAGCAACTATGGCTACACCTTC.

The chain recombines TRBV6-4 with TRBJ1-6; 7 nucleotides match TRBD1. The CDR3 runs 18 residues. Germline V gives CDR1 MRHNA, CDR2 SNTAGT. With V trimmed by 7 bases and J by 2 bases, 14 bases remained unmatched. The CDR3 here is CASNLGYRGIPYNSPLHF. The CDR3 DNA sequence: TGTGCCAGCAACCTTGGGTACAGGGGAATCCCCTATAATTCACCCCTCCACTTT.

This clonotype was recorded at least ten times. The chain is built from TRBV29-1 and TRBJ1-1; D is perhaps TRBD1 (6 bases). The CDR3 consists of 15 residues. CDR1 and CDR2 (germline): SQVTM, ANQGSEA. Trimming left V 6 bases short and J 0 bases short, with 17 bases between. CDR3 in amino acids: CSVLIGTYMNTEAFF. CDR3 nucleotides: TGCAGCGTGCTAATCGGGACATACATGAACACTGAAGCTTTCTTT.

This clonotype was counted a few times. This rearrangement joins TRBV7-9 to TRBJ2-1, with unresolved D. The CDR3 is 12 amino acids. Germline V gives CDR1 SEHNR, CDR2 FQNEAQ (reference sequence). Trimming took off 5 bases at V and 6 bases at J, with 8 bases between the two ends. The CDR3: CASSLWSNEQFF. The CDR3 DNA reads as TGTGCCAGCAGCCTTTGGAGCAATGAGCAGTTCTTC.

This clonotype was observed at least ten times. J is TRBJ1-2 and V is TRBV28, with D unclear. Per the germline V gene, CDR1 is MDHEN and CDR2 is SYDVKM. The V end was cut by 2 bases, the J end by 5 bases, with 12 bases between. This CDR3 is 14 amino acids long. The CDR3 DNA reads TGTGCCAGCAGTTTACTAGACGGCCTTTATGGCTACACCTTC. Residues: CASSLLDGLYGYTF.

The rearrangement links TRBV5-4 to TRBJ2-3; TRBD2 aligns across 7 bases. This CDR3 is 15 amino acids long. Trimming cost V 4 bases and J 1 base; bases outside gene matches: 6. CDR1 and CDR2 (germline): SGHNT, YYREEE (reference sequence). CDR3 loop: CASSPRESCTDTQYF. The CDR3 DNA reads TGTGCCAGCAGCCCGCGGGAGTCCTGCACAGATACGCAGTATTTT.

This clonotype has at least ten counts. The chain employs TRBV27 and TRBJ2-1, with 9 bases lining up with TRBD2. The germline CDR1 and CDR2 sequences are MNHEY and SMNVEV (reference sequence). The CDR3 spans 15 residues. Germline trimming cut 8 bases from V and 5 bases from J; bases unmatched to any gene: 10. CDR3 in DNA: TGTGCCAGCTTTGGGCGGGAGGGCCAAGACAATGAGCAGTTCTTC. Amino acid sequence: CASFGREGQDNEQFF.

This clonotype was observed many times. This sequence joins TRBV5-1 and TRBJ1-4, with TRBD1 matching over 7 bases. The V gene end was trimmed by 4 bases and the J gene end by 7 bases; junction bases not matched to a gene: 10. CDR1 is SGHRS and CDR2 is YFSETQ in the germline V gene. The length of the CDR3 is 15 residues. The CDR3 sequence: CASSVGQAGLEKLFF. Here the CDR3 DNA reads TGCGCCAGCAGCGTTGGACAGGCAGGACTTGAAAAACTGTTTTTT.

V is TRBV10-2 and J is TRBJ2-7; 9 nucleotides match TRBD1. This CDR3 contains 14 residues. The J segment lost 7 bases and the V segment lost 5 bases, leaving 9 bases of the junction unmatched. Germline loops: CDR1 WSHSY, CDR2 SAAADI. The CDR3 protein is CASSIRQGVGEQYF. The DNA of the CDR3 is TGCGCCAGCAGTATTAGACAGGGGGTCGGGGAGCAGTACTTC.

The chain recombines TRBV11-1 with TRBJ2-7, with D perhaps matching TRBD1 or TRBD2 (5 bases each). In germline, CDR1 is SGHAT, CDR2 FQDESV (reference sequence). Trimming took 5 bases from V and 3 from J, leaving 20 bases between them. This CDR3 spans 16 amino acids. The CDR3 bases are TGTGCCAGCAGCCTTCACGGGACCGGGATCAACTACGAGCAGTACTTC. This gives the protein CASSLHGTGINYEQYF. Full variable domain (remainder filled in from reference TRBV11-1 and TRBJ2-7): EAEVAQSPRYKITEKSQAVAFWCDPISGHATLYWYRQILGQGPELLVQFQDESVVDDSQLPKDRFSAERLKGVDSTLKIQPAELGDSAMYLCASSLHGTGINYEQYFGPGTRLTVT.

For the CDR3, the DNA is TGTGCCAGCAGCTTAGAGACTAGCGGGGCGGCCTCCTACGAGCAGTACTTC. As protein: CASSLETSGAASYEQYF. This chain joins TRBV11-2 and TRBJ2-7, with 11 bases matching TRBD2. Germline values: CDR1 SGHAT, CDR2 FQNNGV. V trimming: 0 bases; J trimming: 0 bases; junction bases outside the gene matches: 4. This CDR3 is 17 amino acids long.

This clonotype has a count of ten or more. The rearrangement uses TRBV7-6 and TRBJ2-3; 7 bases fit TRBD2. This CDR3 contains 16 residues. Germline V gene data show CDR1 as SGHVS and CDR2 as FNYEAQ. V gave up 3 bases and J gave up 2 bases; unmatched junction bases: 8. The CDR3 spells CASSFSGLRLTDTQYF. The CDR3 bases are TGTGCCAGCAGCTTTAGCGGGCTGAGACTCACAGATACGCAGTATTTT.

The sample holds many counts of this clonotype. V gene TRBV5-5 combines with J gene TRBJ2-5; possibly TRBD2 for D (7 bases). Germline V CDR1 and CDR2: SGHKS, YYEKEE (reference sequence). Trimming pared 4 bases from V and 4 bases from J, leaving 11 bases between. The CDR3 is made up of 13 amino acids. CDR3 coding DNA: TGTGCCAGCAGCGGGGGGGGCAGAGAGACCCAGTACTTC. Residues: CASSGGGRETQYF.